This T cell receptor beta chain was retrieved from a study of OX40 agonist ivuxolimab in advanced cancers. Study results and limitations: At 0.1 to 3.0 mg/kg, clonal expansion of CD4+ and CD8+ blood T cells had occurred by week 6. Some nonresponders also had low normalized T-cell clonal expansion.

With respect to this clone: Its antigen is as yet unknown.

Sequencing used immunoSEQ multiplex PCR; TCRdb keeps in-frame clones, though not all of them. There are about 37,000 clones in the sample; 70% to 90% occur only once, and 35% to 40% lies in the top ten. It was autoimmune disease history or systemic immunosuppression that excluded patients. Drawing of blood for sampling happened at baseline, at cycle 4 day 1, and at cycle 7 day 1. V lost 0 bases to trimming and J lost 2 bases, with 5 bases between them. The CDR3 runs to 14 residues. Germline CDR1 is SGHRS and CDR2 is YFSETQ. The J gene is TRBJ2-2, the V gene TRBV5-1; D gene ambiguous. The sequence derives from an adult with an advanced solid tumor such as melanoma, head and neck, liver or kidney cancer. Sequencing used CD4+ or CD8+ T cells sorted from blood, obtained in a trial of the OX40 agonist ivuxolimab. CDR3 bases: TGCGCCAGCAGCTTGGCCGGTAACACCGGGGAGCTGTTTTTT. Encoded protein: CASSLAGNTGELFF.